This T cell receptor (beta chain) was obtained from a study of T and B cells in COVID-19 patients. For the study at large: In the active-infection cohort, about 90% of the roughly 20 patients had comorbidities linked to unfavorable COVID-19 outcome.

BIOMED2 TRB-A/B primer pools were used in multiplex TRB PCR. TCRdb processed the multiplex PCR reads anew with MiXCR; each CDR3 protein has one entry. The repertoire consists of 2,000 or so distinct CDR3 sequences, with more than 20% occurring once and the leading ten covering 50% to 65%. CDR1 and CDR2 from the germline V gene are MNHEY and SVGAGI. The CDR3 runs 17 residues. Blood genomic DNA input for TRB amplification was roughly 230-550 ng. About this clonotype itself: With a much larger clone just one base away, this may be a read error.

The TCR comes from a human donor with active COVID-19. The chain recombines TRBV6-5 with TRBJ2-7; D is uncertain. The sequenced material came from blood. The CDR3 DNA is TGTGCCAGCATTTACGCATTTTTCGGGTACTCAGACTACGAGCAGTACTTC. As protein: CASIYAFFGYSDYEQYF.